The 26 T cell receptor beta chains below all came from one sample that was sequenced in a study of T cell responses to AZD1222 COVID-19 vaccine listed by TCRdb under 2021. Explained via the paper, the time point label denotes: about 28 days (+/-7) after the second vaccine dose. Library preparation employed the immunoSEQ multiplex PCR assay. TCRdb provides this immuneACCESS table in a form limited to in-frame rearrangements. Some clones are lacking; in checked studies, under half of them reflect an unresolved V gene, and why the rest are absent is not known. Across this sample there are roughly 150,000 clones, with roughly 90% seen only once. The ten largest clonotypes hold 1% to 1.5% of the sample. Specimen: peripheral blood, collected 28 days after the second AZD1222 dose. The receptor source for this set is an adult who received the AZD1222 COVID-19 vaccine.

This chain connects TRBV29-1 to TRBJ1-2, with 7 bases lining up with TRBD1. There are 13 residues in the CDR3. Per the germline V gene, CDR1 is SQVTM and CDR2 is ANQGSEA. J lost 7 bases, V lost 6 bases, and 11 bases had no gene match. The DNA of the CDR3 is TGCAGCGTAGGTACAGGGGAGAGTGCTGGCTACACCTTC. Its translation: CSVGTGESAGYTF.

The CDR3 reads CASSSRTGNHEQYF. CDR3 coding DNA: TGTGCCAGCAGTTCAAGGACAGGGAACCACGAGCAGTACTTC. The chain has TRBV28 and TRBJ2-7; 8 bases map to TRBD1. This CDR3 is built from 14 residues. The V gene's germline CDR1 is MDHEN and CDR2 SYDVKM. The V segment lost 4 bases and the J segment 5 bases; nucleotides outside the gene matches: 7.

DNA of the CDR3: TGTGCCAGCAGCTTAGGTGACAGCTACGAGCAGTACTTC. It is translated as CASSLGDSYEQYF. The rearrangement uses TRBV7-2 and TRBJ2-7; possible D gene TRBD1, 5 bases. Trimming stripped 1 base from V and 3 bases from J, with 7 bases between. The CDR3 extends over 13 amino acids. Germline V gene data show CDR1 as SGHTA and CDR2 as FQGNSA.

The CDR3 spells CSEATGKGYTF. CDR3 in DNA: TGCAGCGAGGCCACAGGGAAAGGCTACACCTTC. V gene TRBV29-1 combines with J gene TRBJ1-2; maybe TRBD1 (6 bases). Trimming took 7 bases from V and 8 from J, leaving 14 bases between them. This CDR3 has 11 residues. Germline CDR1 reads SQVTM; CDR2 reads ANQGSEA.

This CDR3 reads CASSRTGGAETQYF. In DNA, the CDR3 is TGTGCCAGCAGCCGGACAGGGGGCGCAGAGACCCAGTACTTC. The chain has TRBV5-6 and TRBJ2-5; 11 bases are a match to TRBD1. CDR3 length equals 14 residues. CDR1 and CDR2 (germline): SGHDT, YYEEEE. J was trimmed by 4 bases and V by 4 bases; bases with no gene match: 3. Full variable domain (rest looked up from reference TRBV5-6 and TRBJ2-5): DAGVTQSPTHLIKTRGQQVTLRCSPKSGHDTVSWYQQALGQGPQFIFQYYEEEERQRGNFPDRFSGHQFPNYSSELNVNALLLGDSALYLCASSRTGGAETQYFGPGTRLLVL.

This clone is a singleton in its sample. The chain recombines TRBV5-6 with TRBJ1-2, with a possible D match to TRBD1 (5 bases). Trimming removed 4 bases at V and 4 bases at J, with 23 bases between. From germline, CDR1 is SGHDT and CDR2 YYEEEE. The CDR3 covers 17 residues. The CDR3 bases are TGTGCCAGCAGCCAACCCGGAGGTTTGCAGGGTGGCTATGGCTACACCTTC. It codes for CASSQPGGLQGGYGYTF.

The chain combines TRBV20-1 with TRBJ2-7; weak D call: TRBD1 (5 bases). The CDR3 has 12 residues. The germline V gene has CDR1 DFQATT and CDR2 SNEGSKA (reference sequence). V was cut by 3 bases and J by 8 bases, with 14 bases left in between. CDR3 nucleotides: TGCAGTGCTAGTCAGGGCATCCTCCAGCAGTACTTC. It is translated as CSASQGILQQYF.

This chain joins TRBV12-3 or TRBV12-4 and TRBJ2-5; maybe TRBD1 (7 bases). The CDR3 loop spans 13 amino acids. Trimming took off 6 bases at V and 5 bases at J, with 13 bases between the two ends. CDR3 amino acids: CASSGGGWETQYF. The DNA for the CDR3 is TGTGCCAGCAGCGGAGGGGGCTGGGAGACCCAGTACTTC.

The V and J genes are TRBV3-1 (or the pseudogene TRBV3-2) and TRBJ2-1; D is perhaps TRBD2 (7 bases). The CDR3 consists of 19 residues. CDR1 and CDR2 (germline): LGHDT, YNNKEL (reference sequence). V lost 0 bases and J 7 bases, leaving 25 bases between the germline ends. In DNA form, the CDR3 reads TGTGCCAGCAGCCAAGACCCCCCCGGGGGGCTATCGTTAAGTAATGAGCAGTTCTTC. Protein product: CASSQDPPGGLSLSNEQFF.

This clone was counted a single time. The chain links TRBV29-1 to TRBJ2-1; 13 nucleotides align to TRBD2. CDR3 length: 14 residues. V dropped 4 bases and J dropped 7; count of bases not matched to a gene: 4. The germline V gene has CDR1 SQVTM and CDR2 ANQGSEA. CDR3 in amino acids: CSVVETSGRNEQFF. For the CDR3, the DNA is TGCAGCGTTGTTGAGACTAGCGGGAGGAATGAGCAGTTCTTC.

The V and J genes are TRBV7-2 and TRBJ2-3; 13 positions agree with TRBD2. The CDR3 loop spans 14 amino acids. V trimming: 3 bases; J trimming: 6 bases; junction bases outside the gene matches: 0. Germline lookup yields CDR1 SGHTA and CDR2 FQGNSA. DNA for the CDR3: TGTGCCAGCAGCTTGGGACTAGCGGGGGATACGCAGTATTTT. Protein product: CASSLGLAGDTQYF. The variable domain in full, with the rest retrieved from reference TRBV7-2 and TRBJ2-3, is GAGVSQSPSNKVTEKGKDVELRCDPISGHTALYWYRQSLGQGLEFLIYFQGNSAPDKSGLPSDRFSAERTGGSVSTLTIQRTQQEDSAVYLCASSLGLAGDTQYFGPGTRLTVL.

The CDR3, as DNA: TGTGCCAGCAGCTTAATAGAGAACACTGAAGCTTTCTTT. This translates into CASSLIENTEAFF. V and J are TRBV11-2 and TRBJ1-1; D is ambiguous. The CDR3 loop spans 13 amino acids. Trimming pared 2 bases from V and 1 base from J, leaving 5 bases between. The germline V gene encodes CDR1 SGHAT and CDR2 FQNNGV. Based on the CDR3 plus reference TRBV11-2 and TRBJ1-1, the full variable domain is EAGVAQSPRYKIIEKRQSVAFWCNPISGHATLYWYQQILGQGPKLLIQFQNNGVVDDSQLPKDRFSAERLKGVDSTLKIQPAKLEDSAVYLCASSLIENTEAFFGQGTRLTVV.

This clone appeared a single time. The chain employs TRBV27 and TRBJ2-2; 7 positions agree with TRBD1. The CDR3 has 16 residues. Germline loops: CDR1 MNHEY, CDR2 SMNVEV (reference sequence). V gave up 6 bases and J gave up 6 bases; unmatched junction bases: 13. CDR3 sequence: CASRYWPTTGAGELFF. The DNA for the CDR3 is TGTGCCAGCAGATACTGGCCCACTACAGGGGCCGGGGAGCTGTTTTTT.

The rearrangement links TRBV14 to TRBJ1-3, with D unresolved. Deletions cut 1 base from V and 0 bases from J, with 13 bases between. Germline V gene sequence: CDR1 SGHDN, CDR2 FVKESK. CDR3 length: 17 residues. The CDR3 nucleotides read TGTGCCAGCAGCCAAGTTCCTGGGGTACTCTCTGGAAACACCATATATTTT. Its protein is CASSQVPGVLSGNTIYF.

This clone was detected only once. The chain carries TRBV20-1 and TRBJ1-6, with D maybe TRBD1 (5 bases). V was trimmed by 3 bases and J by 0 bases, leaving 18 bases between them. Per germline, CDR1 DFQATT and CDR2 SNEGSKA (reference sequence). This CDR3 contains 18 residues. CDR3 loop: CSASRQPGWSSYNSPLHF. DNA for the CDR3: TGCAGTGCTAGTCGACAGCCCGGCTGGAGCTCCTATAATTCACCCCTCCACTTT.

V and J are TRBV13 and TRBJ2-7; D is unresolved. The CDR3 has 15 residues. Between the trimmed V and J ends, which lost 0 bases and 3 bases, there was a span of 12 bases. CDR1 is PRHDT and CDR2 is FYEKMQ in the germline V gene (reference sequence). In DNA, the CDR3 is TGTGCCAGCAGCTTAGGCGGCCTGGGCTACTACGAGCAGTACTTC. The encoded protein is CASSLGGLGYYEQYF.

The V gene is TRBV28, the J gene TRBJ1-5; 10 nucleotides align to TRBD1. The germline V gene encodes CDR1 MDHEN and CDR2 SYDVKM. The CDR3 contains 16 residues. J lost 2 bases, V lost 5 bases, and 6 bases had no gene match. This CDR3 reads CASSPTGGLGNQPQHF. As DNA, the CDR3 is TGTGCCAGCAGTCCGACAGGGGGCCTTGGCAATCAGCCCCAGCATTTT.

This sequence joins TRBV18 and TRBJ2-1; D is ambiguous. The CDR3 is made up of 15 amino acids. CDR1 and CDR2 (germline): KGHSH, LQKENI. Trimming stripped 2 bases from V and 0 bases from J, with 8 bases between. CDR3 region: CASSPWRSSYNEQFF. In DNA form, the CDR3 reads TGTGCCAGCTCACCATGGCGCTCCTCCTACAATGAGCAGTTCTTC.

V gene TRBV24-1 combines with J gene TRBJ2-3; D might be TRBD2 (5 bases). The length of the CDR3 is 16 residues. CDR1 KGHDR and CDR2 SFDVKD come from the germline V gene. Between the trimmed V and J ends, which lost 3 bases and 0 bases, there was a span of 12 bases. The CDR3 reads CATSDRVGISTDTQYF. The CDR3 nucleotides read TGTGCCACCAGTGATCGGGTCGGGATTAGCACAGATACGCAGTATTTT.

The CDR3 coding sequence is TGTGCCAGCAGCTTGGGACAGGACGGGGAAGCTTTCTTT. It specifies CASSLGQDGEAFF. The gene calls are TRBV5-4 and TRBJ1-1; TRBD1 might be the D (6 bases). Germline-derived CDR1 and CDR2 are SGHNT and YYREEE (reference sequence). The CDR3 consists of 13 residues. V lost 0 bases and J lost 8, with 11 bases in between. Full variable domain (missing parts from reference TRBV5-4 and TRBJ1-1): ETGVTQSPTHLIKTRGQQVTLRCSSQSGHNTVSWYQQALGQGPQFIFQYYREEENGRGNFPPRFSGLQFPNYSSELNVNALELDDSALYLCASSLGQDGEAFFGQGTRLTVV.

The genes are TRBV5-1 and TRBJ1-2; no clear D gene. The CDR3 totals 15 residues. Looked up from germline, CDR1 is SGHRS and CDR2 is YFSETQ. The germline V and J ends were trimmed by 0 bases and 5 bases, with 14 bases remaining between them. CDR3 sequence: CASSLEDPVGYGYTF. DNA of the CDR3: TGCGCCAGCAGCTTGGAGGACCCGGTGGGGTATGGCTACACCTTC.

V usage is TRBV28 and J usage is TRBJ2-7; the D gene is possibly TRBD2 (7 bases). Per the germline V gene, CDR1 is MDHEN and CDR2 is SYDVKM. Deletions cut 2 bases from V and 2 bases from J, with 10 bases between. This CDR3 has 14 residues. The CDR3 loop reads CASSLSGTTYEQYF. CDR3 nucleotides: TGTGCCAGCAGTTTAAGCGGGACAACCTACGAGCAGTACTTC.

The rearrangement joins TRBV23-1 to TRBJ1-6, with D possibly matching TRBD1 (5 bases). TRBV23-1 is an open reading frame, and its role is uncertain. V lost 0 bases to trimming and J lost 8 bases, with 14 bases between them. This CDR3 region has 16 residues. The CDR3 is CASSQSCRAVDSPLHF. The CDR3 region has the DNA TGCGCCAGCAGTCAATCGTGCAGGGCTGTTGATTCACCCCTCCACTTT.

This chain connects TRBV7-9 to TRBJ1-1, with a tentative D call TRBD1 (5 bases). This CDR3 is built from 15 residues. Trimming removed 3 bases from V and 1 base from J, with 12 bases in between. Germline V CDR1 and CDR2: SEHNR, FQNEAQ (reference sequence). The CDR3 sequence: CASSFAGVENTEAFF. The CDR3 DNA sequence: TGTGCCAGCAGCTTTGCGGGGGTTGAGAACACTGAAGCTTTCTTT.

This rearrangement joins TRBV27 to TRBJ1-1; unclear D gene. Looked up from germline, CDR1 is MNHEY and CDR2 is SMNVEV (reference sequence). V was shortened by 1 base and J by 0 bases, with 9 bases between the two germline ends. The CDR3 contains 15 residues. CDR3 nucleotides: TGTGCCAGCAGTTTATTGTCATTTATGAACACTGAAGCTTTCTTT. It translates to CASSLLSFMNTEAFF.

The CDR3 bases are TGTGCCAGCAGTGCCTACAACAGGCCTCTCCCTGGAAACACCATATATTTT. It yields the protein CASSAYNRPLPGNTIYF. V and J are TRBV2 and TRBJ1-3, with D perhaps matching TRBD1 (5 bases). V was trimmed by 4 bases and J by 2 bases, leaving 18 bases between them. The CDR3 spans 17 residues. The germline V gene has CDR1 SNHLY and CDR2 FYNNEI.